These 27 T cell receptor beta chains originate from one sample sequenced in a study of tissue T cells after allogeneic stem cell transplantation. The method was immunoSEQ multiplex PCR; TCRdb's version includes in-frame clones alone and lacks a portion of them. The sample yields over 45,000 clones, about three quarters seen once. The specimen sequenced was sorted cells pooled from one or two spleens. Source of these receptors: a pool of C57BL/6 mice in good health.

About this clone itself: The gene symbols are mouse symbols. The sequence runs out 1 residue before the end of the CDR3; the remainder is reconstructed from the germline J gene. V and J are TRBV12-1 and TRBJ2-7; 10 positions match TRBD2. V gave up 1 base and J gave up 4 bases; unmatched junction bases: 3. CDR1 is SGHSN, CDR2 HYEKVE, per germline. The CDR3 loop spans 14 amino acids. The sequenced part of the CDR3 DNA is TGTGCCAGCTCTCTTACTGGGGGGGGTTATGAACAGTAC. Translated: CASSLTGGGYEQY. The complete CDR3 protein is CASSLTGGGYEQYF.

Comment on this clone: The germline and genes are mouse ones. From the germline J gene comes the end of the CDR3, since the read stops 1 residue before it. The V gene is TRBV3, the J gene TRBJ1-3, with unresolved D. The V end lost 1 base, the J end lost 0 bases, and 4 bases lay between the germline ends. The CDR3 spans 14 residues. Germline lookup yields CDR1 SNHLY and CDR2 FYNGKV (reference sequence). The CDR3 loop reads CASSLESSGNTLYF. The sequenced part of the CDR3 DNA is TGTGCCAGCAGCTTAGAGAGTTCTGGAAATACGCTCTAT.

Details on this clone: Gene labels here are mouse ones. With the read ending 1 residue before the CDR3 end, the germline J gene is used to fill in that end. The chain carries TRBV26 and TRBJ1-1; D not certain. Germline loops: CDR1 KGHPV, CDR2 FQNQEV (reference sequence). Trimming removed 0 bases from V and 0 bases from J, with 8 bases in between. CDR3 length: 15 residues. CDR3 region: CASSLSRRQNTEVFF. CDR3 bases read: TGTGCCAGCAGTCTGTCGAGGAGACAGAACACAGAAGTCTTC.

In the case of this clone: The gene names here belong to mouse. The read comes to an end 1 residue before the CDR3 does, leaving the germline J gene to fill in the end. The chain links TRBV13-3 to TRBJ1-3; D perhaps matches TRBD1 (5 bases). CDR1 NNHDY and CDR2 SYVADS come from the germline V gene. V was clipped by 1 base and J by 0 bases, with 8 bases between them. The CDR3 sequence is 15 residues long. The sequenced CDR3 bases are TGTGCCAGCAGTGATTGGGGGTTTTCTGGAAATACGCTCTAT. The encoded protein is CASSDWGFSGNTLY. The full CDR3 protein is CASSDWGFSGNTLYF. Supplemented by reference TRBV13-3 and TRBJ1-3, the full variable domain reads EAAVTQSPRSKVAVTGGKVTLSCHQTNNHDYMYWYRQDTGHGLRLIHYSYVADSTEKGDIPDGYKASRPSQENFSLILELASLSQTAVYFCASSDWGFSGNTLYFGEGSRLIVV.

Concerning this clone itself: Gene and germline names: mouse. The read falls 1 residue short of the CDR3 end, and the missing part is taken from the germline J gene. The rearrangement uses TRBV4 and TRBJ2-5; 7 positions match TRBD2. The germline gives CDR1 LGHDT, CDR2 YNNKQL (reference sequence). V lost 5 bases, J lost 6 bases, and 5 bases stayed unmatched. CDR3 length equals 13 residues. The CDR3 sequence is CASSAGLRDTQYF. The covered CDR3 bases are TGTGCCAGCAGCGCGGGACTGAGGGACACCCAGTAC.

Turning to this clone: Mouse gene names apply. Read data end 1 residue before the CDR3 end; the end is taken from the germline J gene. The chain uses TRBV2 and TRBJ1-1, with TRBD1 matching 12 bases. The V segment lost 5 bases and the J segment 10 bases; nucleotides outside the gene matches: 5. The CDR3 length is 13 residues. Per germline, CDR1 LGHNA and CDR2 YSYQKL. CDR3 bases read: TGTGCCAGCAGCGCGGGACAGGGGGCTGGAGTCTTC. Amino acids: CASSAGQGAGVF. From start to end, the CDR3 is CASSAGQGAGVFF.

On this clone: These gene names are mouse names. The read ends 1 residue shy of where the CDR3 ends; the end is completed using the germline J gene. The chain employs TRBV19 and TRBJ1-2; possibly TRBD1 for D (5 bases). Trimming pared 3 bases from V and 0 bases from J, leaving 6 bases between. CDR3 length equals 13 residues. Germline CDR1 FNHDT, CDR2 SITEND (reference sequence). The sequenced CDR3 bases are TGTGCCAGCAGTACGACAGCAAACTCCGACTACACC. Its protein is CASSTTANSDYT. The full CDR3 protein is CASSTTANSDYTF.

This clone occurred once. The gene names given are mouse names. The read halts 1 residue ahead of the CDR3 end, with the missing end drawn from the germline J gene. The chain links TRBV14 to TRBJ2-5; 10 bases line up with TRBD2. Trimming cost V 5 bases and J 3 bases; bases outside gene matches: 6. The germline CDR1 and CDR2 sequences are SGHDT and FRDEAV. The length of the CDR3 is 15 residues. The CDR3 DNA, read in part, is TGTGCCAGCAGCCGACTGGGGGGAAGGCAAGACACCCAGTAC. The encoded protein is CASSRLGGRQDTQY. The CDR3 as a whole reads CASSRLGGRQDTQYF.

This clone turned up a few times. Genes and germline are mouse. Sequencing ends 1 residue short of the CDR3 end; the germline J gene provides the rest. The rearrangement joins TRBV19 to TRBJ1-3; 8 bases fit TRBD1. J lost 0 bases, V lost 6 bases, and 2 bases had no gene match. CDR1 is FNHDT, CDR2 SITEND, per germline (reference sequence). This CDR3 is built from 14 residues. The sequenced CDR3 bases are TGTGCCAGCATGACAGGGGTTTCTGGAAATACGCTCTAT. Encoded protein: CASMTGVSGNTLY. The full-length CDR3 reads as CASMTGVSGNTLYF.

For this clone: Genes here carry mouse names. The read ends 1 residue shy of where the CDR3 ends; the end is completed using the germline J gene. Other DNA variants within this sample encode the same CDR3. V gene TRBV13-2 combines with J gene TRBJ1-4; the match to TRBD1 covers 8 bases. The germline V gene has CDR1 NNHNN and CDR2 SYGAGS (reference sequence). The length of the CDR3 is 15 residues. V was pared by 0 bases and J by 3 bases, with 1 base of the junction left unmatched. The DNA read from the CDR3 is TGTGCCAGCGGTGATGCAGGGGGCGCCAACGAAAGATTATTT. Protein sequence: CASGDAGGANERLF. The entire CDR3 protein reads CASGDAGGANERLFF.

A remark on this clone: Mouse names are used for the genes. CDR3 region: CTCSAQAEVFF. The DNA read from the CDR3 is TGCACCTGCAGTGCACAGGCAGAAGTCTTC. V and J are TRBV1 and TRBJ1-1; D is unresolved. The CDR3 extends 1 residue past the end of the read, so its final part is completed from the germline J gene. Germline V gives CDR1 NSQYPW, CDR2 LRSPGD (reference sequence). The CDR3 totals 11 residues. The V end lost 2 bases, the J end lost 6 bases, and 4 bases lay between the germline ends.

This clone was observed a single time. Gene names follow the mouse nomenclature. The CDR3 end lies 1 residue beyond the end of the read and is filled in from the germline J gene. V and J are TRBV12-1 and TRBJ2-5; D is ambiguous. The length of the CDR3 is 14 residues. The ends were cut back, 3 bases at V and 0 bases at J, with 9 bases in the middle. CDR1 is SGHSN and CDR2 is HYEKVE in the germline V gene. The CDR3 DNA, read in part, is TGTGCCAGCTCTGAACAGATTAACCAAGACACCCAGTAC. This codes for CASSEQINQDTQY. The CDR3 in full is CASSEQINQDTQYF.

Notes on this clone: All gene names here are mouse names. The read ends 1 residue early relative to the CDR3; the germline J gene fills the gap. This rearrangement joins TRBV19 to TRBJ1-6; D uncertain. TRBJ1-6 is placed among ORFs of uncertain function. V lost 6 bases and J lost 3, with 4 bases in between. Germline V gives CDR1 FNHDT, CDR2 SITEND (reference sequence). The CDR3 covers 12 residues. The sequenced part of the CDR3 DNA is TGTGCCAGCAAGGGCTATAATTCGCCCCTCTAC. As protein: CASKGYNSPLY. The CDR3 in its entirety is CASKGYNSPLYF.

Details on this clone: Each gene name is a mouse one. The CDR3 is cut off 1 residue early in the read; its end comes from the germline J gene. V usage is TRBV31 and J usage is TRBJ2-1; D uncertain. The CDR3 covers 14 residues. V lost 0 bases and J 1 base, leaving 7 bases between the germline ends. Germline lookup yields CDR1 GKSSPN and CDR2 SITVG. CDR3 DNA (partial): TGTGCCTGGAGTCTAACCGGGAACTATGCTGAGCAGTTC. Protein: CAWSLTGNYAEQF. Given in full, the CDR3 is CAWSLTGNYAEQFF.

This clone was observed a single time. The listed genes are named as in mouse. The missing CDR3 end, 1 residue past where the read stops, is filled in from the germline J gene. The V call is TRBV5, the J call TRBJ2-4; the D is unclear. This CDR3 region has 15 residues. V shed 0 bases and J shed 0 bases, with 7 bases lying between them. The germline CDR1 and CDR2 sequences are LGHNA and YNLKQL (reference sequence). Partial CDR3 DNA: TGTGCCAGCAGCCAAGAACAGTCTAGTCAAAACACCTTGTAC. Its translation is CASSQEQSSQNTLY. The full CDR3 is CASSQEQSSQNTLYF.

Note on this clone: Genes and germline come from the mouse. The read stops 1 residue short of the end of the CDR3; the missing end is completed from the germline J gene. The same CDR3 also results from other DNA sequences found in this sample. The rearrangement joins TRBV3 to TRBJ1-2, with D hard to call. CDR1 is SNHLY, CDR2 FYNGKV, per germline (reference sequence). The CDR3 is 13 residues long. The germline V and J ends were trimmed by 1 base and 1 base, with 4 bases remaining between them. CDR3 DNA (partial): TGTGCCAGCAGCTTAGAACAAAACTCCGACTACACC. Translating gives CASSLEQNSDYT. The entire CDR3 protein is CASSLEQNSDYTF.

Of note for this clone: The genes are named according to mouse. The read is 1 residue too short to cover the CDR3 end, so that end is filled in from the germline J gene. The gene calls are TRBV19 and TRBJ2-4; D possibly matches TRBD1 or TRBD2 (5 bases each). From germline, CDR1 is FNHDT and CDR2 SITEND (reference sequence). The CDR3 consists of 15 residues. V dropped 0 bases and J dropped 0 bases, with 8 bases sitting between them. Here the CDR3 reads CASSIGRGSQNTLYF. The covered CDR3 bases are TGTGCCAGCAGTATAGGGCGGGGGAGTCAAAACACCTTGTAC.

About this clone itself: The genes are named according to mouse. The CDR3 goes on 1 residue after the read ends, and that part is filled in from the germline J gene. The chain uses TRBV5 and TRBJ2-4; D is ambiguous. The CDR3 extends over 15 amino acids. Trimming removed 0 bases from V and 0 bases from J, with 7 bases in between. Per germline, CDR1 LGHNA and CDR2 YNLKQL (reference sequence). The CDR3 sequence: CASSQDAASQNTLYF. The sequenced part of the CDR3 DNA is TGTGCCAGCAGCCAAGATGCTGCCAGTCAAAACACCTTGTAC.

This clone was observed a few times. Genes here carry mouse names. The CDR3 end is not reached by the read, which stops 1 residue before it; the germline J gene fills it in. The rearrangement uses TRBV3 and TRBJ2-7; D unclear. The CDR3 contains 15 residues. The V end was cut by 2 bases, the J end by 0 bases, with 11 bases between. Germline V CDR1 and CDR2: SNHLY, FYNGKV (reference sequence). The CDR3 protein is CASSLTLSSSYEQYF. CDR3 DNA (partial): TGTGCCAGCAGCTTAACACTGTCGAGCTCCTATGAACAGTAC.

Details on this clone: Genes and germline come from the mouse. The part of the CDR3 DNA that was read is TGTGCCAGCTCTCTCGAAAACTGGGTCCACTATGAACAGTAC. Encoded protein: CASSLENWVHYEQY. The CDR3 in its entirety is CASSLENWVHYEQYF. The J gene is TRBJ2-7, the V gene TRBV12-1; D perhaps matches TRBD2 (6 bases). The read ends 1 residue early relative to the CDR3; the germline J gene fills the gap. The ends were cut back, 0 bases at V and 3 bases at J, with 14 bases in the middle. Germline lookup yields CDR1 SGHSN and CDR2 HYEKVE. The length of the CDR3 is 15 residues.

As for this clone: Mouse germline and gene names are used. Read sequence stops 1 residue before the CDR3 end, and the germline J gene provides the missing end. Additional DNA sequences in this sample encode the identical CDR3. The gene calls are TRBV15 and TRBJ2-5; a possible D gene is TRBD1 (5 bases). Germline-derived CDR1 and CDR2 are SGHND and FRSKSL. The CDR3 is 13 residues long. V was trimmed by 5 bases and J by 0 bases, leaving 6 bases between them. CDR3 bases read: TGTGCCAGCAGTCAGGGAAACCAAGACACCCAGTAC. Protein product: CASSQGNQDTQY. The entire CDR3 protein is CASSQGNQDTQYF.

This clone was counted a few times. Gene and germline names: mouse. The read terminates 1 residue ahead of where the CDR3 ends, so the germline J gene completes it. The chain links TRBV16 to TRBJ2-7, with TRBD1 as a possible D gene (5 bases). Per germline, CDR1 SGHSA and CDR2 FRNQAP. The V end lost 4 bases, the J end lost 2 bases, and 12 bases lay between the germline ends. The CDR3 length is 14 residues. The CDR3 bases that were read are TGTGCAAGCAGCTCAGTCCAGGGAACCTATGAACAGTAC. This translates into CASSSVQGTYEQY. The entire CDR3 reads CASSSVQGTYEQYF.

Note on this clone: Here the gene names and germline are mouse. The read terminates 1 residue ahead of where the CDR3 ends, so the germline J gene completes it. J is TRBJ2-7 and V is TRBV3, with TRBD2 identical over 8 bases. Per the germline V gene, CDR1 is SNHLY and CDR2 is FYNGKV (reference sequence). V shed 5 bases and J 0 bases; nucleotides not matched to a gene: 3. The CDR3 spans 14 residues. The CDR3 bases that were read are TGTGCCAGCAGCCCGGGACTGGCCTCCTATGAACAGTAC. This encodes CASSPGLASYEQY. The whole CDR3 sequence is CASSPGLASYEQYF.

Details on this clone: Gene names are mouse gene names. The sequence runs out 1 residue before the end of the CDR3; the remainder is reconstructed from the germline J gene. V usage is TRBV13-1 and J usage is TRBJ1-5; TRBD1 aligns across 9 bases. Germline CDR1 is NSHNY and CDR2 is SYGAGN. CDR3 size: 15 residues. V dropped 6 bases and J dropped 1; count of bases not matched to a gene: 5. The CDR3 bases that were read are TGTGCCAGCAAATCCGGGACAGGGAACAACCAGGCTCCGCTT. As protein: CASKSGTGNNQAPL. Given in full, the CDR3 is CASKSGTGNNQAPLF.

Turning to this clone: Genes and germline come from the mouse. The read stops 1 residue short of the end of the CDR3; the missing end is completed from the germline J gene. The chain links TRBV3 to TRBJ1-3; 8 bases line up with TRBD1. Unmatched junction bases numbered 2, after V lost 5 bases and J lost 2 bases. The CDR3 totals 14 residues. Germline CDR1 reads SNHLY; CDR2 reads FYNGKV (reference sequence). Partial CDR3 DNA: TGTGCCAGCAGCCAGACAGGGGCTGGAAATACGCTCTAT. Its protein product is CASSQTGAGNTLY. The full CDR3 sequence reads CASSQTGAGNTLYF.

Notes on this clone: The gene symbols are mouse symbols. The read terminates 1 residue before the CDR3 end, so the remaining end is supplied by the germline J gene. The J gene is TRBJ2-5, the V gene TRBV2, with 12 bases identical to TRBD2. This CDR3 is 16 amino acids long. Germline lookup yields CDR1 LGHNA and CDR2 YSYQKL. The trim removed 3 bases at V and 0 bases at J, leaving 1 base unmatched. This CDR3 reads CASSQTGGANQDTQYF. Incomplete CDR3 DNA: TGTGCCAGCAGCCAGACTGGGGGGGCGAACCAAGACACCCAGTAC.

This clone was detected a few times. Gene names and germline refer to mouse. The sequenced part of the CDR3 DNA is TGTGCCAGCAGTGAGGGGACAGGGGGCTGGGAACAGTAC. Translating gives CASSEGTGGWEQY. The whole CDR3 protein reads CASSEGTGGWEQYF. The rearrangement uses TRBV13-1 and TRBJ2-7; 12 positions match TRBD1. The read falls 1 residue short of the CDR3 end, and the missing part is taken from the germline J gene. The length of the CDR3 is 14 residues. V shed 2 bases and J 7 bases; nucleotides not matched to a gene: 4. The germline gives CDR1 NSHNY, CDR2 SYGAGN.